These 23 T cell receptor beta chains were all obtained from the same sample, sequenced in a study of blood T cells in healthy people across ages. Next came a second PCR, run for about 6 to 11 cycles, which used a sample-barcoded 5' primer along with a J-beta primer mix. One entry per CDR3 protein, called by TCRdb with MiXCR from the 5' RACE reads. Of 1.5 million to 2 million distinct CDR3 sequences in the sample, roughly 43% are singletons; the top ten hold 23%. The specimen sequenced was blood. The receptors come from a human donor in good health.

V gene TRBV12-3 or TRBV12-4 combines with J gene TRBJ1-2; D remains unclear. V lost 3 bases, J lost 4 bases, and 9 bases lay in between. This CDR3 is built from 13 residues. The CDR3 protein is CASSFRSSYGYTF. The CDR3 coding sequence is TGTGCCAGCAGTTTCAGGTCGTCCTATGGCTACACCTTC.

This chain connects TRBV4-3 to TRBJ2-1; perhaps TRBD2 as D (7 bases). Germline CDR1 and CDR2: LGHNA and YSLEER. Trimming took 0 bases from V and 7 from J, leaving 16 bases between them. The CDR3 extends over 16 amino acids. The CDR3 spells CASSQDGAGAINEQFF. CDR3 bases: TGCGCCAGCAGCCAAGATGGGGCGGGGGCGATAAATGAGCAGTTCTTC.

This clonotype was found a few times. The CDR3 here is CASSLILIEQFF. The CDR3 DNA follows: TGTGCCAGCAGTTTAATCCTGATCGAGCAGTTCTTC. The chain recombines TRBV12-3 or TRBV12-4 with TRBJ2-1; D is uncertain. Trimming removed 2 bases from V and 10 bases from J, with 9 bases in between. CDR3 length: 12 residues.

This chain joins TRBV27 and TRBJ1-6; 10 bases match TRBD1. The CDR3 length is 18 residues. CDR1 and CDR2 (germline): MNHEY, SMNVEV (reference sequence). The ends lost 2 bases at V and 10 bases at J; junction bases unmatched: 14. The DNA of the CDR3 is TGTGCCAGCAGTTTAGATTTCAAGACAGGGGGCAATGGGTCACCCCTCCACTTT. Its protein is CASSLDFKTGGNGSPLHF.

This clonotype appeared a single time. The rearrangement joins TRBV6-1 to TRBJ1-2; maybe TRBD1 (5 bases). Germline-derived CDR1 and CDR2 are MNHNS and SASEGT. This CDR3 contains 15 residues. V was cut by 8 bases and J by 0 bases, with 16 bases left in between. The DNA of the CDR3 is TGTGCCAGCTTGAGAGACAGCCGAACTAACTATGGCTACACCTTC. Translated, it gives CASLRDSRTNYGYTF.

This rearrangement joins TRBV29-1 to TRBJ2-1, with D perhaps matching TRBD2 (5 bases). The V end lost 4 bases, the J end lost 12 bases, and 19 bases lay between the germline ends. The CDR3 covers 13 residues. The V gene's germline CDR1 is SQVTM and CDR2 ANQGSEA. The CDR3 loop is CSVAGEYTDTQFF. CDR3 bases: TGCAGCGTTGCCGGGGAGTACACAGATACGCAGTTCTTC.

The chain joins TRBV15 to TRBJ1-4, with TRBD1 identical over 8 bases. The CDR3 runs to 15 residues. Germline V gives CDR1 LNHNV, CDR2 YYDKDF (reference sequence). V lost 4 bases to trimming and J lost 5 bases; unmatched junction nucleotides: 6. Here the CDR3 reads CATSIDRGKNEKLFF. CDR3 sequence (DNA): TGTGCCACCAGCATCGACAGGGGAAAGAATGAAAAACTGTTTTTT.

V usage is TRBV5-4 and J usage is TRBJ2-1, with 7 bases fitting TRBD1. This CDR3 contains 12 residues. The junction had 11 bases not matched to a gene; V was cut back by 5 bases and J by 15 bases. Germline V gene data show CDR1 as SGHNT and CDR2 as YYREEE (reference sequence). CDR3 sequence: CASSLDRSAGFF. The CDR3 DNA follows: TGTGCCAGCAGTCTGGACAGGTCGGCGGGGTTCTTC.

The gene calls are TRBV9 and TRBJ1-2, with D tentatively TRBD1 (5 bases). The germline V and J ends were trimmed by 0 bases and 6 bases, with 21 bases remaining between them. This CDR3 region has 17 residues. Germline CDR1 and CDR2: SGDLS and YYNGEE. CDR3 nucleotides: TGTGCCAGCAGCGTAGATCCGGAGGGGACGGACGTTGATGGCTACACCTTC. It is translated as CASSVDPEGTDVDGYTF.

This clonotype was counted between two and nine times. The chain combines TRBV7-9 with TRBJ2-7; no definite D call. Trimming removed 6 bases from V and 4 bases from J, with 13 bases in between. Germline CDR1 is SEHNR and CDR2 is FQNEAQ (reference sequence). The CDR3 length is 13 residues. The CDR3 DNA is TGTGCCAGCAGTTTCGATATGGGTTACGAGCAGTACTTC. Its protein is CASSFDMGYEQYF.

This clonotype appeared a few times. The rearrangement joins TRBV11-2 to TRBJ1-2; no reliable D call. Between the trimmed V and J ends, which lost 2 bases and 8 bases, there was a span of 9 bases. CDR1 is SGHAT, CDR2 FQNNGV, per germline. The CDR3 runs 12 residues. The CDR3: CASSLNAGGYTF. CDR3 bases: TGTGCCAGCAGCTTAAATGCGGGGGGCTACACCTTC.

The table lists this clonotype with many counts. J is TRBJ1-2 and V is TRBV7-2; 7 bases are a match to TRBD1. The germline V gene has CDR1 SGHTA and CDR2 FQGNSA. The CDR3 sequence is 13 residues long. Trimming removed 5 bases from V and 2 bases from J; junction bases left unmatched: 2. This CDR3 is CASSADRNYGYTF. The DNA for the CDR3 is TGTGCCAGCAGCGCGGACAGGAACTATGGCTACACCTTC.

This clonotype was picked up a small number of times. The rearrangement uses TRBV6-2 or TRBV6-3 and TRBJ2-5; D possibly corresponds to TRBD1 (6 bases). Trimming removed 2 bases at V and 1 base at J, with 14 bases between. The length of the CDR3 is 16 residues. The germline CDR1 and CDR2 sequences are MNHEY and SVGEGT. The CDR3: CASSYPKQGSQETQYF. The CDR3 nucleotides are TGTGCCAGCAGTTACCCGAAACAGGGAAGCCAAGAGACCCAGTACTTC.

The rearrangement joins TRBV7-3 to TRBJ2-1; TRBD2 agrees at 8 bases. The V segment lost 5 bases and the J segment 9 bases; nucleotides outside the gene matches: 9. This CDR3 has 14 residues. Germline loops: CDR1 SGHTA, CDR2 FQGTGA. CDR3 sequence reads: CASSPRTSWGEQFF. CDR3 nucleotide sequence: TGTGCCAGCAGCCCGCGGACTAGCTGGGGTGAGCAGTTCTTC.

This clonotype was detected a few times. This sequence joins TRBV4-2 and TRBJ1-3, with D maybe TRBD1 (5 bases). Germline V gene sequence: CDR1 LGHNA, CDR2 YNFKEQ. The CDR3 is 14 residues long. V lost 2 bases to trimming and J lost 5 bases, with 10 bases between them. CDR3 nucleotide sequence: TGTGCCAGCAGCCAAACTGGGGGTAGAAACACCATATATTTT. It encodes CASSQTGGRNTIYF.

This clonotype was counted between two and nine times. The chain combines TRBV5-1 with TRBJ1-2; D perhaps matches TRBD1 (6 bases). Trimming pared 7 bases from V and 4 bases from J, leaving 14 bases between. The CDR3 runs to 13 residues. Germline V lookup: CDR1 SGHRS, CDR2 YFSETQ. As DNA, the CDR3 is TGCGCCAGCGGCGACGACAGGCCCTATGGCTACACCTTC. It encodes CASGDDRPYGYTF.

V gene TRBV20-1 combines with J gene TRBJ2-3; TRBD2 agrees at 9 bases. This CDR3 has 16 residues. CDR1 is DFQATT, CDR2 SNEGSKA, per germline (reference sequence). The ends lost 3 bases at V and 4 bases at J; junction bases unmatched: 11. The CDR3: CSASGQAGGHADTQYF. In nucleotides, the CDR3 is TGCAGTGCTAGTGGTCAGGCGGGGGGGCATGCAGATACGCAGTATTTT.

For this clonotype: A read error may account for a junction end that differs from germline. The chain links TRBV20-1 to TRBJ2-3; D is perhaps TRBD2 (6 bases). CDR1 DFQATT and CDR2 SNEGSKA come from the germline V gene (reference sequence). This CDR3 is 14 amino acids long. CDR3 nucleotides: TGCAGTGCTCCTACCGGGGGAGGCACAGATACGCGGTATTTT. Translated, it gives CSAPTGGGTDTRYF.

The rearrangement joins TRBV20-1 to TRBJ1-4; TRBD1 matches at 7 bases. Trimming cost V 1 base and J 8 bases; bases outside gene matches: 7. This CDR3 has 14 amino acids. Germline V lookup: CDR1 DFQATT, CDR2 SNEGSKA (reference sequence). The CDR3 region is CSARGGRGREKLFF. CDR3 DNA sequence: TGCAGTGCTAGAGGCGGAAGGGGGCGAGAAAAACTGTTTTTT.

Points on this clonotype: A much larger clone differs by one base, so this may be a read error. This chain links TRBV7-7 with TRBJ2-1, with D unclear. V was cut by 1 base and J by 6 bases, with 16 bases left in between. This CDR3 has 16 residues. CDR1 is SSHAT and CDR2 is FNYEAQ in the germline V gene (reference sequence). CDR3 amino acids: CASSLGPPGTCNEQFF. In DNA form, the CDR3 reads TGTGCCAGCAGCTTAGGGCCCCCTGGTACATGCAATGAGCAGTTCTTC.

This clonotype appeared a few times. The rearrangement joins TRBV7-2 to TRBJ1-2, with D unclear. V gave up 0 bases and J gave up 6 bases, with 11 bases separating them. Germline V lookup: CDR1 SGHTA, CDR2 FQGNSA. The CDR3 contains 14 residues. CDR3 residues: CASSLALTNHGYTF. In DNA, the CDR3 is TGTGCCAGCAGCTTAGCGCTAACGAACCATGGCTACACCTTC.

CDR3: CSVEDGETQYF. The DNA of the CDR3 is TGCAGCGTTGAAGATGGGGAGACCCAGTACTTC. The V gene is TRBV29-1, the J gene TRBJ2-5; D gene unclear. Germline loops: CDR1 SQVTM, CDR2 ANQGSEA. The CDR3 consists of 11 residues. Trimming cost V 0 bases and J 5 bases, with 4 bases left between them.

As for this clonotype: At one of its ends the junction is not consistent with the germline gene, which may arise from a read error. This chain connects TRBV6-5 to TRBJ2-1; weak D call: TRBD2 (5 bases). There are 15 residues in the CDR3. Germline V gives CDR1 MNHEY, CDR2 SVGAGI. The CDR3: CASSYDSSSHNEQFF. CDR3 sequence (DNA): TGTGCCAGCAGTTATGACTCTAGCTCCCACAATGAGCAGTTCTTC.